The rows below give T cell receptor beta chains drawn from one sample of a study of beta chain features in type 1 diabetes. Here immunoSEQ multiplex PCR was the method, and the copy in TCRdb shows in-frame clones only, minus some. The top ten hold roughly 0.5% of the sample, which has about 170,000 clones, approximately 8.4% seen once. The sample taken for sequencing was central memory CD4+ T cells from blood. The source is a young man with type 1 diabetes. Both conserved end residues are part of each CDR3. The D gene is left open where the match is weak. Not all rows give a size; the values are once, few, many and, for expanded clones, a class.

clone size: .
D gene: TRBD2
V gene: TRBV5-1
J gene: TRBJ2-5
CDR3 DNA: TGCGCCAGCAGCTTGGAAGATCGGTTAGCGGGGGAGGACTTC
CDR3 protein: CASSLEDRLAGEDF

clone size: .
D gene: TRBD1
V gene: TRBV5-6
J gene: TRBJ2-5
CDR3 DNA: TGTGCCAGCAGCTTGAAGACAGGGAAGACCCAGTACTTC
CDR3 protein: CASSLKTGKTQYF

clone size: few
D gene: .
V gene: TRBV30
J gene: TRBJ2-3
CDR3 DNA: TGTGCCTGGAGTGACCGTCCCGGGACAGATACGCAGTATTTT
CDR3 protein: CAWSDRPGTDTQYF

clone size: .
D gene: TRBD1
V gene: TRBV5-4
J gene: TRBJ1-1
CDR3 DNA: TGTGCCAGCGAGGGCGGCAGGGGGCAAACTGAAGCTTTCTTT
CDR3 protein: CASEGGRGQTEAFF

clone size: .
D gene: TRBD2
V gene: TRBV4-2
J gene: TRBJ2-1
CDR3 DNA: TGTGCCAGCAGCCAAGATTTCGTTAGCGGGGCATACAATGAGCAGTTCTTC
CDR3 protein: CASSQDFVSGAYNEQFF

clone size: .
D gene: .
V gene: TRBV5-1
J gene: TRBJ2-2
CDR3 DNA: TGCGCCAGCAGCGGGGACAACGCAAACACCGGGGAGCTGTTTTTT
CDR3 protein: CASSGDNANTGELFF

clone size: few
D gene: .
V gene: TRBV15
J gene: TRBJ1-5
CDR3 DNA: TGTGCCACCAGCAGAAGCGCTTTGTTTCAGCCCCAGCATTTT
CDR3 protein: CATSRSALFQPQHF

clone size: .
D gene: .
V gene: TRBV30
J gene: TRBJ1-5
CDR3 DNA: TGTGCCTGGAGTGTCAGGGTCAATCAGCCCCAGCATTTT
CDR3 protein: CAWSVRVNQPQHF

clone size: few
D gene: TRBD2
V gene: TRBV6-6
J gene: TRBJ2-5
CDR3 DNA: TGTGCCAGCCGTGAGGGAGGGATGGAGACCCAGTACTTC
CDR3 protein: CASREGGMETQYF

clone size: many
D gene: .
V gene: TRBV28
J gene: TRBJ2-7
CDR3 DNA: TGTGCCAGTTTAACAGGAGGGCGGAACGAGCAGTACTTC
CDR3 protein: CASLTGGRNEQYF

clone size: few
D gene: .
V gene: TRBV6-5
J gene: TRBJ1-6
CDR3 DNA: TGTGCCAGCAGTTACTCGATGGGGAGAGTAAATTCACCCCTCCACTTT
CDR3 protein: CASSYSMGRVNSPLHF

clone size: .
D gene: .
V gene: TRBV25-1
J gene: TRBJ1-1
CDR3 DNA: TGTGCCAGCAGTAAATCGGGACACTCTCCCAACACTGAAGCTTTCTTT
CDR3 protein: CASSKSGHSPNTEAFF

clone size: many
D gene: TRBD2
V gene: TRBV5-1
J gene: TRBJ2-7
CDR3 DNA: TGCGCCAGCAGCCCCTGGACTAGCGGGAGGGCCCATGTTCTCGAGCAGTACTTC
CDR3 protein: CASSPWTSGRAHVLEQYF

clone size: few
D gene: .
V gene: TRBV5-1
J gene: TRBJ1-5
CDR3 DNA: TGCGCCAGCAGCTGGGGGGACAATCAGCCCCAGCATTTT
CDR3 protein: CASSWGDNQPQHF

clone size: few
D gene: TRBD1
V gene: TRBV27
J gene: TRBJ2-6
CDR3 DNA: TGTGCCAGCAGACAGGGGGCGGCTGGGGCCAACGTCCTGACTTTC
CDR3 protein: CASRQGAAGANVLTF

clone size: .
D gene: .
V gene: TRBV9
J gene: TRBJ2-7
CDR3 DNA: TGTGCCAGCAGCGTAGCTACCGGGACATGGCAGTACTTC
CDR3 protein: CASSVATGTWQYF

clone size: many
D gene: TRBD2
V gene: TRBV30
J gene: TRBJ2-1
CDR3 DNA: TGTGCCTGGAGTGTATTAGGACTAGCGAGTTACAATGAGCAGTTCTTC
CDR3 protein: CAWSVLGLASYNEQFF

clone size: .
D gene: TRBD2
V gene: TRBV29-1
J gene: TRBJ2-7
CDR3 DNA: TGCAGCGTTGTTAGCGGGACTAGCGGCTACGAGCAGTACTTC
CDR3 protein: CSVVSGTSGYEQYF

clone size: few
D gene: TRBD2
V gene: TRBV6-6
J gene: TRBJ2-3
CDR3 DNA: TGTGCCAGCAGAACGAGGGCGGGAGGCACAGATACGCAGTATTTT
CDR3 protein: CASRTRAGGTDTQYF

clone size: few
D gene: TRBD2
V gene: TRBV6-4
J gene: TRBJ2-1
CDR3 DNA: TGTGCCAGCAGCCGACTAGCGGGAGGCAATGAGCAGTTCTTC
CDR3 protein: CASSRLAGGNEQFF

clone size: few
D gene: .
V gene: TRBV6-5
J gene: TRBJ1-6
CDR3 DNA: TGTGCCAGCAGTTACGGGGTTGGGAGTAAATCACCCCTCCACTTT
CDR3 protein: CASSYGVGSKSPLHF

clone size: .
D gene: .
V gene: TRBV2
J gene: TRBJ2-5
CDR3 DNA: TGTGCCAGCAGTGAAAGCGGTTCCCAAGAGACCCAGTACTTC
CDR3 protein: CASSESGSQETQYF

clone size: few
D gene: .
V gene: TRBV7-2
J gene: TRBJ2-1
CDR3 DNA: TGTGCCAGCAGCGCTCAGGGCGGCTCCTACAATGAGCAGTTCTTC
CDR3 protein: CASSAQGGSYNEQFF

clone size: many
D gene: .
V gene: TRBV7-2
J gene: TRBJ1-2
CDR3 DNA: TGTGCCAGCAGCTTAGGAGTTATGGGGGGATTAGGTGGCTACACCTTC
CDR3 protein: CASSLGVMGGLGGYTF

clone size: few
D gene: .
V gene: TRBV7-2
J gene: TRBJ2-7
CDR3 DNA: TGTGCCAGCAGCCGCCAGGGACCCGGGGGCTACGAGCAGTACTTC
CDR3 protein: CASSRQGPGGYEQYF

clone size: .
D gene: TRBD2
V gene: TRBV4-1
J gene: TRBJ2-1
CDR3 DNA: TGCGCCAGCAGTCTCATCGGGGGAGGGCCGAACAATGAGCAGTTCTTC
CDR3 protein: CASSLIGGGPNNEQFF

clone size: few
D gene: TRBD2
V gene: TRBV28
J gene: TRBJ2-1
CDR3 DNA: TGTGCCAGCAGTCCCTCGGGACTAGCGGGAGATGAGCAGTTCTTC
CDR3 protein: CASSPSGLAGDEQFF

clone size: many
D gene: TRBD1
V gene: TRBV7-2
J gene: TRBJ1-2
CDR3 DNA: TGTGCCAGCAGCTCCAGCCTGACAGGGGCCTCGGGCTACACCTTC
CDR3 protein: CASSSSLTGASGYTF

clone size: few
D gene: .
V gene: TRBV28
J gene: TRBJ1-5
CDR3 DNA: TGTGCCAGCCGACGGGGTCAGTATCAGCCCCAGCATTTT
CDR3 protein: CASRRGQYQPQHF

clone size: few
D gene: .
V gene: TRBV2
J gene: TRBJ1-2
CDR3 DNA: TGTGCCAGCAGTGAAGGTCCCACTTACACCTTC
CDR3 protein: CASSEGPTYTF

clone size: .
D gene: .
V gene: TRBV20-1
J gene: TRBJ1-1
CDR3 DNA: TGCAGTGTCCCTGCGAACCCCGCTTTCTTT
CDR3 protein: CSVPANPAFF

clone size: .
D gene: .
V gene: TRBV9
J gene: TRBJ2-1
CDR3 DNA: TGTGCCAGCAGCGTACAGGGGAGCTCCTACAATGAGCAGTTCTTC
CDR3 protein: CASSVQGSSYNEQFF

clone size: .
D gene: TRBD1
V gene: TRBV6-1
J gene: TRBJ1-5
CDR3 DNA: TGTGCCAGCAGGGAACAGGGGACGCAGCCCCAGCATTTT
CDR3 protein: CASREQGTQPQHF

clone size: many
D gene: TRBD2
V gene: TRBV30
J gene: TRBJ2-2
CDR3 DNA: TGTGCCTGGACCGGGGGGGGAGGTCCCGGGGAGCTGTTTTTT
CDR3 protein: CAWTGGGGPGELFF

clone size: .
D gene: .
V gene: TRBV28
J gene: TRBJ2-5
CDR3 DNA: TGTGCCAGCAGTTTAGGCGCGGGACCCCAAGAGACCCAGTACTTC
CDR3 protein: CASSLGAGPQETQYF

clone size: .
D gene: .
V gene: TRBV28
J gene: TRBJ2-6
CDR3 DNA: TGTGCCAGCAGCTCCTCCCTGTCCCGCTCTGGGGCCAACGTCCTGACTTTC
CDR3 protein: CASSSSLSRSGANVLTF

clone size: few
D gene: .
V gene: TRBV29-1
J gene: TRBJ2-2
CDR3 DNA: TGCAGCGCCGGTCAGCTAGTGAACACCGGGGAGCTGTTTTTT
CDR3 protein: CSAGQLVNTGELFF

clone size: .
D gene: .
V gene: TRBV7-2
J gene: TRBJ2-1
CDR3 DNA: TGTGCCAGCTCTCTTGTGAGGGGGAGAGGTGAGCAGTTCTTC
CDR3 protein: CASSLVRGRGEQFF

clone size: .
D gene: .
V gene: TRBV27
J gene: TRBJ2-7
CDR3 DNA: TGTGCCAGCAGTCAAACATCAGGGCTTTTCTTTATAGACAACGAGCAGTACTTC
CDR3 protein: CASSQTSGLFFIDNEQYF

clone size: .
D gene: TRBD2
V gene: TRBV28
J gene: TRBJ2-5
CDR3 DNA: TGTGCCAGCAGCTTAGCGGGAGGGCGGGAGACCCAGTACTTC
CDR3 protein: CASSLAGGRETQYF

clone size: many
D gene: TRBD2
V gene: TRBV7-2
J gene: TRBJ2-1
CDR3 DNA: TGTGCCAGCAGCCCCGACAGACTAGCGGGGGGGCGGGAGCAGTTCTTC
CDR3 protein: CASSPDRLAGGREQFF

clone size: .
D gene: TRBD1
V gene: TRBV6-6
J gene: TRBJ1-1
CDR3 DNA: TGTGCCAGCACCGGCACCGGACAGGGGGCTGGCGCTTTCTTT
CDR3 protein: CASTGTGQGAGAFF

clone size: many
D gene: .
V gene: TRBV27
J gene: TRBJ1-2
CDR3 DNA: TGTGCCACCTCGTCGGGTTCCGGTCGCTATGGCTACACCTTC
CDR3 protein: CATSSGSGRYGYTF

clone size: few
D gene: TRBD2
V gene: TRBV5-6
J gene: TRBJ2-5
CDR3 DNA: TGTGCCAGCAGCTTGGGCGGGAGCGGAGAGACCCAGTACTTC
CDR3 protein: CASSLGGSGETQYF

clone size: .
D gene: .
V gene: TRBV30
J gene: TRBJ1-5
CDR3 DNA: TGTGCCTGGAGTGTACGGGGGGGGCCCCAGCATTTT
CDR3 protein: CAWSVRGGPQHF

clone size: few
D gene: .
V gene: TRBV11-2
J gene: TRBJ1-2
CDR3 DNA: TGTGCCAGCAGCTTATCCCGAGACAGCTCCTATGGCTACACCTTC
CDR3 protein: CASSLSRDSSYGYTF